This T cell receptor beta chain was sequenced for a study of beta chain features in type 1 diabetes. Study-wide results and caveats: Researchers report that Type 1 diabetes patients had moderately but significantly shorter TCRB CDR3s across all four CD4+ subsets. Overrepresentation of cells with high TCR expression could result from cDNA sequencing.

cDNA synthesis used the whole RNA isolate, giving expressed TCRB sequences. Profiling relied on immunoSEQ multiplex PCR, and the TCRdb table lists in-frame clones only, not all of them. Among roughly 700,000 clones listed, around an eighth were seen once. Trimming left V 5 bases short and J 6 bases short, with 16 bases between. The CDR3 has 14 amino acids. The germline CDR1 and CDR2 sequences are GTSNPN and SVGIG (reference sequence). About this clone itself: What it recognizes is unknown.

Input material: naive CD4+ T cells from blood. The chain has TRBV30 and TRBJ1-4; D is perhaps TRBD1 (6 bases). The receptor's source is a man younger than 35 with type 1 diabetes. DNA of the CDR3: TGTGCCTGGGTCAGACAGGCCCGGGATGAAAAACTGTTTTTT. Its protein is CAWVRQARDEKLFF.